This TCR beta chain was retrieved from a study of low-dose radiotherapy and immunotherapy resistance in tumors. Looking at the study overall: Cohort 2 received 1 Gy per fraction every two weeks, totaling 13 Gy over 26 weeks. Given every two weeks, intravenous cyclophosphamide 200 mg/m2 preceded radiation and immunotherapy by one day.

As to time point: before trial treatment. Those eligible were patients bearing advanced solid tumors lacking tumor-infiltrating lymphocytes. CDR3 size: 16 residues. The germline CDR1 and CDR2 sequences are ENHRY and SYGVKD. V lost 0 bases, J lost 5 bases, and 9 bases stayed unmatched. Covering alpha and beta chains, TRAV- and TRBV-specific primers were used for the first-strand cDNA. The TCRs were subjected to amplification over 20 PCR cycles employing a constant-region primer in conjunction with a V-primer adapter. In vitro transcription amplified isolated mRNA. TCRdb re-analysed the reads in MiXCR, keeping a single row per CDR3 protein. The sample records about 60,000 distinct CDR3 sequences, approximately 25% being singletons.

The source is a male donor with prostate cancer. The V gene is TRBV10-3, the J gene TRBJ2-5, with 7 bases identical to TRBD2. This specimen was PBMCs, taken before treatment. The CDR3 DNA is TGTGCCATCAGTGAGTCTCCCAGCGGGGTTAGGGAGACCCAGTACTTC. Translation gives CAISESPSGVRETQYF.